This T cell receptor beta chain is drawn from a study of blood T cell repertoires in COVID-19. Germline-derived CDR1 and CDR2 are KGHDR and SFDVKD. Trimming removed 9 bases at V and 1 base at J, with 10 bases between. The CDR3 has 13 residues. TCRdb's copy holds only in-frame clones and misses some; the assay was immunoSEQ multiplex PCR. The repertoire holds 100,000 or so clones, more than 80% seen once, with 32% in the top ten. The J gene is TRBJ2-3, the V gene TRBV24-1; weak D call: TRBD2 (6 bases). The specimen was peripheral blood. The sequence was collected from a woman aged 80 or over with acute or convalescent COVID-19. CDR3 loop: CATSLARTDTQYF. The CDR3 coding sequence is TGTGCCACCTCACTAGCTCGCACAGATACGCAGTATTTT.